This TCR beta chain emerged from a study of technical replicates of blood from a few donors. This table comes from immunoSEQ multiplex PCR, and its TCRdb copy is limited to in-frame clones, with some not included. The sample yields 84,000 or so clones, roughly 93% seen once. The clonotype comes from a human donor in good health. Sequenced material: T cells isolated from PBMCs.

In DNA, the CDR3 is TGTGCCAGCAGTTCCCTGGGGGCAGGGTTTGAAAGTGCCGAGCAGTACTTC. It translates to CASSSLGAGFESAEQYF. V and J are TRBV5-4 and TRBJ2-7; a weak D match, TRBD1 (6 bases). V lost 5 bases and J 6 bases, leaving 27 bases between the germline ends. The CDR3 has 17 amino acids. CDR1 SGHNT and CDR2 YYREEE come from the germline V gene (reference sequence).